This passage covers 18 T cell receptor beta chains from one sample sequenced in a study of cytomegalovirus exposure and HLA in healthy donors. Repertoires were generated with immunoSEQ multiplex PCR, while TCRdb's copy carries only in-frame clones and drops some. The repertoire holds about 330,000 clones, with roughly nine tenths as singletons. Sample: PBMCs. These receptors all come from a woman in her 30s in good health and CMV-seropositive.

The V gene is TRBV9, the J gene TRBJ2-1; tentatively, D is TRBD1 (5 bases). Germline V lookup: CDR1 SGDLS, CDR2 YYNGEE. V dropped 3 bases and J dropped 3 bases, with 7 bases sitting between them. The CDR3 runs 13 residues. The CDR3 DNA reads TGTGCCAGCAGCGGAGGACACTACAATGAGCAGTTCTTC. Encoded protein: CASSGGHYNEQFF.

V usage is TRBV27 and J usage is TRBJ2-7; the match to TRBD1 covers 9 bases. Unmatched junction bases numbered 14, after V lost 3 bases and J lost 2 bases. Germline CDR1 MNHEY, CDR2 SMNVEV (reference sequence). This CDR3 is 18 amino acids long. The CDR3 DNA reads TGTGCCAGCAGTTTCCAATCCCCACGGACAGGGGCAACCTACGAGCAGTACTTC. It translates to CASSFQSPRTGATYEQYF.

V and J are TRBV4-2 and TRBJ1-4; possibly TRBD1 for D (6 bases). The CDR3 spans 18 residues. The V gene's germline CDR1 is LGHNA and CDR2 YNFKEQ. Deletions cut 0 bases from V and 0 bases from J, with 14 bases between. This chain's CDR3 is CASSQDYPGTTTNEKLFF. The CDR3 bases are TGTGCCAGCAGCCAAGACTATCCGGGGACAACAACTAATGAAAAACTGTTTTTT.

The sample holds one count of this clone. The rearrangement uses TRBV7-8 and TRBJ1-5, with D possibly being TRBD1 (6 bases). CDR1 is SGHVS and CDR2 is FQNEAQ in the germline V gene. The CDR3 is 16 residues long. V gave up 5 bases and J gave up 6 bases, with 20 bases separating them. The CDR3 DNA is TGTGCCAGCAGCGCAAGGACAGCCCTAATGGGTCAGCCCCAGCATTTT. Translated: CASSARTALMGQPQHF.

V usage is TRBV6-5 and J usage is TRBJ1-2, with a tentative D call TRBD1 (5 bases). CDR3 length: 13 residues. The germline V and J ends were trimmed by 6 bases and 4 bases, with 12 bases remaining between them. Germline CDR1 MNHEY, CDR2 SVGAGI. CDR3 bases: TGTGCCAGCAGCCGTCCCGACAGCTATGGCTACACCTTC. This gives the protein CASSRPDSYGYTF.

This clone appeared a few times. In nucleotides, the CDR3 is TGTGCCAGCAGTTCAAGGGCGAGGGGCGATGGCTACACCTTC. This gives the protein CASSSRARGDGYTF. The chain recombines TRBV27 with TRBJ1-2; weak D call: TRBD1 (5 bases). This CDR3 is 14 amino acids long. V lost 4 bases, J lost 6 bases, and 15 bases lay in between. Germline CDR1 is MNHEY and CDR2 is SMNVEV (reference sequence).

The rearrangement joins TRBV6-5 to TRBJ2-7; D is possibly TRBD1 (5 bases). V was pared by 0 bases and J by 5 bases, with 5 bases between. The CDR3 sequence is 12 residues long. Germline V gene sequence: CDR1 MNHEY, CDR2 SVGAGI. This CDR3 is CASSYSGDEQYF. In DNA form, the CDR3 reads TGTGCCAGCAGTTACTCAGGGGACGAGCAGTACTTC.

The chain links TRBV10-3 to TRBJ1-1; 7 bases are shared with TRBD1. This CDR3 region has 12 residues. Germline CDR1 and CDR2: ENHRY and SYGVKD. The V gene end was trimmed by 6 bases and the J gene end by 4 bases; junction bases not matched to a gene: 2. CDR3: CAIRAGGTEAFF. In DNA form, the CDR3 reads TGTGCCATCAGGGCAGGGGGCACTGAAGCTTTCTTT.

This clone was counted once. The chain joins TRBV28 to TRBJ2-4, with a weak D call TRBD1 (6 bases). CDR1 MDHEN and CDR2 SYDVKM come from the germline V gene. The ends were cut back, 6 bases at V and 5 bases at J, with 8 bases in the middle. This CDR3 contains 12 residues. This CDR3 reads CASREGENIQYF. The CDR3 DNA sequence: TGTGCCAGCAGAGAGGGGGAAAACATTCAGTACTTC. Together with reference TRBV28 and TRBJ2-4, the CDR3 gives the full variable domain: DVKVTQSSRYLVKRTGEKVFLECVQDMDHENMFWYRQDPGLGLRLIYFSYDVKMKEKGDIPEGYSVSREKKERFSLILESASTNQTSMYLCASREGENIQYFGAGTRLSVL.

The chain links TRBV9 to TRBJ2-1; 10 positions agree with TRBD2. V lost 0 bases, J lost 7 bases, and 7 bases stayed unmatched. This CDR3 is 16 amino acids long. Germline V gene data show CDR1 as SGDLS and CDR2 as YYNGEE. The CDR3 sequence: CASSVVGSGRVNEQFF. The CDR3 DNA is TGTGCCAGCAGCGTAGTCGGGAGCGGGAGGGTAAATGAGCAGTTCTTC.

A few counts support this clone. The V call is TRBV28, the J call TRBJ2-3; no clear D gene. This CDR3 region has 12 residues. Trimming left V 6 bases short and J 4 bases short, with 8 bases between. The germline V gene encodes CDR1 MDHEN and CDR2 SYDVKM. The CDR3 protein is CASRGWSDTQYF. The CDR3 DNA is TGTGCCAGCAGAGGGTGGTCAGATACGCAGTATTTT.

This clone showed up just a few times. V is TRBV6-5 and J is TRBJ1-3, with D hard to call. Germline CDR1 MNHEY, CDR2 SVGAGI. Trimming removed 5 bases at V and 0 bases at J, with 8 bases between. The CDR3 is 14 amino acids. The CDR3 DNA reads TGTGCCAGCAGTCGACGAGCCTCTGGAAACACCATATATTTT. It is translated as CASSRRASGNTIYF.

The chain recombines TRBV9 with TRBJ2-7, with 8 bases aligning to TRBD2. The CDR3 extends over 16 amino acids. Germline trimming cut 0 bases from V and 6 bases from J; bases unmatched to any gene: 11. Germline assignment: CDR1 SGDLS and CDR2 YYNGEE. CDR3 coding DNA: TGTGCCAGCAGCGTAGGGAGCGGGAGTAAGTTTGGCGAGCAGTACTTC. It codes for CASSVGSGSKFGEQYF. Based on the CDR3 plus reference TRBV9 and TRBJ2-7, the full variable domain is DSGVTQTPKHLITATGQRVTLRCSPRSGDLSVYWYQQSLDQGLQFLIQYYNGEERAKGNILERFSAQQFPDLHSELNLSSLELGDSALYFCASSVGSGSKFGEQYFGPGTRLTVT.

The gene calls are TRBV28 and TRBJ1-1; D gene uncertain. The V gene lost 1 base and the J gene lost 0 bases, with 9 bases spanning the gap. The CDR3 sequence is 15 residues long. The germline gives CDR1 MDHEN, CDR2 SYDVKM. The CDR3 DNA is TGTGCCAGCAGTTTATCAGAGAGCATGAACACTGAAGCTTTCTTT. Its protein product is CASSLSESMNTEAFF.

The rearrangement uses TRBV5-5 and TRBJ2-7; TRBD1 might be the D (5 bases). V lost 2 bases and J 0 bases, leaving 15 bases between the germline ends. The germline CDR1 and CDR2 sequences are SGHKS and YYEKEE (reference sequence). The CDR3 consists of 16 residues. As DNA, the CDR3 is TGTGCCAGCAGCTTCCCCCAGACAGATAGCTCCTACGAGCAGTACTTC. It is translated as CASSFPQTDSSYEQYF.

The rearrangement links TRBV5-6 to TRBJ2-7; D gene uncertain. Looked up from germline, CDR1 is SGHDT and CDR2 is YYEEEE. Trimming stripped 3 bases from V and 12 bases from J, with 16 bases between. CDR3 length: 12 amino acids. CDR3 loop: CASSSSSNARYF. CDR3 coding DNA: TGTGCCAGCAGCTCAAGCTCTAATGCGCGGTACTTC. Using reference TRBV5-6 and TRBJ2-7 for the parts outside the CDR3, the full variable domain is DAGVTQSPTHLIKTRGQQVTLRCSPKSGHDTVSWYQQALGQGPQFIFQYYEEEERQRGNFPDRFSGHQFPNYSSELNVNALLLGDSALYLCASSSSSNARYFGPGTRLTVT.

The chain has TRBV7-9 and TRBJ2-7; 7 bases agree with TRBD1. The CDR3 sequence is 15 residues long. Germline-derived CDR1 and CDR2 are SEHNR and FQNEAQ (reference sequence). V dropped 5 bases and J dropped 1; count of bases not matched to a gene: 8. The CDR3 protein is CASSRDGQESYEQYF. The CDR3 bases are TGTGCCAGCAGCCGAGACGGACAGGAGTCCTACGAGCAGTACTTC.

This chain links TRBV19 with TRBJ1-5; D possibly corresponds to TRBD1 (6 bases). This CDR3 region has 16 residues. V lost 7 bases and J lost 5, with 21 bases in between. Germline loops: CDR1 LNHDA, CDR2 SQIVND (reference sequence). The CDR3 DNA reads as TGTGCCAGTACCCTGGGGTACAGGGTCGGAGATCAGCCCCAGCATTTT. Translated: CASTLGYRVGDQPQHF.